These 25 T cell receptor beta chains were all obtained from the same sample, sequenced in a study of cytomegalovirus exposure and HLA in healthy donors. With 60 Vbeta and 13 Jbeta primers, the PCR was carried out. Generated by immunoSEQ multiplex PCR, the TCRdb table keeps only in-frame clones and is missing some. The sample table sets out some 130,000 clones. Sequencing was performed on PBMCs. The origin of the receptors is a woman in her fifties or sixties in good health and CMV-seronegative.

The chain employs TRBV14 and TRBJ2-1; 10 bases fit TRBD2. The J segment lost 8 bases and the V segment lost 1 base, leaving 8 bases of the junction unmatched. Germline V CDR1 and CDR2: SGHDN, FVKESK. This CDR3 spans 16 amino acids. The CDR3 region is CASSQGVTSGRDEQFF. CDR3 DNA: TGTGCCAGCAGCCAAGGGGTGACTAGCGGGCGGGATGAGCAGTTCTTC. Variable domain in full (rest from reference TRBV14 and TRBJ2-1): EAGVTQFPSHSVIEKGQTVTLRCDPISGHDNLYWYRRVMGKEIKFLLHFVKESKQDESGMPNNRFLAERTGGTYSTLKVQPAELEDSGVYFCASSQGVTSGRDEQFFGPGTRLTVL.

This chain links TRBV19 with TRBJ2-2; maybe TRBD1 (6 bases). CDR3 length: 15 amino acids. The V and J ends lost 5 bases and 6 bases respectively, with 16 bases between them. From germline, CDR1 is LNHDA and CDR2 SQIVND (reference sequence). CDR3 sequence (DNA): TGTGCCAGTAGTTTGGGGGCAGGGGTGGCCGGGGAGCTGTTTTTT. Amino acids: CASSLGAGVAGELFF.

This chain connects TRBV2 to TRBJ1-6; 9 bases align to TRBD1. V was clipped by 6 bases and J by 9 bases; unmatched bases: 6. The germline gives CDR1 SNHLY, CDR2 FYNNEI. The CDR3 is 14 residues long. CDR3 loop: CASRGTGRISPLHF. DNA of the CDR3: TGTGCCAGCAGGGGGACAGGGAGGATTTCACCCCTCCACTTT.

The chain combines TRBV28 with TRBJ1-5; 11 nucleotides match TRBD1. The CDR3 is 14 residues long. V lost 8 bases to trimming and J lost 4 bases; unmatched junction nucleotides: 4. The V gene's germline CDR1 is MDHEN and CDR2 SYDVKM. Written as DNA, the CDR3 is TGTGCCAGCCTGGGGACAGGGGGAAATCAGCCCCAGCATTTT. Translation: CASLGTGGNQPQHF.

Comment on this clone: The junction shows a germline mismatch at one end, possibly a read error. CDR3 DNA: TGTGCTAGCAGCTCCTACGGGATCACCGGGGAGCTGTTTTTT. Translating it yields CASSSYGITGELFF. The genes are TRBV7-7 and TRBJ2-2; D perhaps matches TRBD2 (5 bases). The length of the CDR3 is 14 residues. Per the germline V gene, CDR1 is SSHAT and CDR2 is FNYEAQ (reference sequence).

The chain couples TRBV10-1 to TRBJ2-7; 9 bases are a match to TRBD1. The CDR3 contains 14 residues. V was clipped by 4 bases and J by 4 bases; unmatched bases: 5. The germline CDR1 and CDR2 sequences are WNHNN and SYGVQD (reference sequence). CDR3 loop: CASSGTGGWYEQYF. The CDR3, as DNA: TGCGCCAGCAGTGGCACAGGGGGCTGGTACGAGCAGTACTTC.

The chain carries TRBV5-1 and TRBJ2-7; weak D call: TRBD2 (6 bases). The CDR3 has 15 residues. V lost 5 bases and J lost 4, with 19 bases in between. Germline CDR1 is SGHRS and CDR2 is YFSETQ. CDR3: CASRPEGFVSYEQYF. The CDR3 nucleotides are TGCGCCAGCAGGCCGGAGGGCTTTGTTTCGTACGAGCAGTACTTC. Full variable domain (remainder filled in from reference TRBV5-1 and TRBJ2-7): KAGVTQTPRYLIKTRGQQVTLSCSPISGHRSVSWYQQTPGQGLQFLFEYFSETQRNKGNFPGRFSGRQFSNSRSEMNVSTLELGDSALYLCASRPEGFVSYEQYFGPGTRLTVT.

This chain links TRBV10-1 with TRBJ2-5, with unresolved D. The J call is uncertain, as TRBJ2-7 better fits the DNA end. Per the germline V gene, CDR1 is WNHNN and CDR2 is SYGVQD (reference sequence). The CDR3 length is 13 residues. The CDR3, as DNA: TGCGCCAGCAGTGGGGTCGGGTTAGGCGAGCAGTACTTC. It specifies CASSGVGLGEQYF.

The V and J genes are TRBV7-6 and TRBJ2-3, with 8 bases lining up with TRBD1. Trimming cost V 5 bases and J 1 base; bases outside gene matches: 5. The germline V gene has CDR1 SGHVS and CDR2 FNYEAQ. CDR3 size: 15 residues. CDR3 DNA: TGTGCCAGCAGCCCCGGGACAGGTCGCACAGATACGCAGTATTTT. This codes for CASSPGTGRTDTQYF. Full variable domain (outside the CDR3, taken from reference TRBV7-6 and TRBJ2-3): GAGVSQSPRYKVTKRGQDVALRCDPISGHVSLYWYRQALGQGPEFLTYFNYEAQQDKSGLPNDRFSAERPEGSISTLTIQRTEQRDSAMYRCASSPGTGRTDTQYFGPGTRLTVL.

V and J are TRBV11-1 and TRBJ2-1; 10 bases line up with TRBD1. V was clipped by 6 bases and J by 4 bases; unmatched bases: 6. From germline, CDR1 is SGHAT and CDR2 FQDESV (reference sequence). The CDR3 extends over 15 amino acids. This chain's CDR3 is CASSRDRGPYNEQFF. The CDR3 DNA reads TGTGCCAGCAGTCGAGACAGGGGGCCATACAATGAGCAGTTCTTC.

As for this clone: An end of the junction does not agree with germline; a read error may underlie this. The chain employs TRBV7-7 and TRBJ1-3; D unresolved. This CDR3 comprises 13 residues. Germline loops: CDR1 SSHAT, CDR2 FNYEAQ (reference sequence). The CDR3: CASSLDYGNTIYF. CDR3 nucleotides: TGTGCTAGCAGCTTAGACTATGGAAACACCATATATTTT.

This sequence joins TRBV6-5 and TRBJ1-2; D perhaps matches TRBD1 (5 bases). CDR1 MNHEY and CDR2 SVGAGI come from the germline V gene. This CDR3 is built from 14 residues. V dropped 3 bases and J dropped 4 bases, with 12 bases sitting between them. The CDR3 DNA reads as TGTGCCAGCAGTTATTGGGCCCAGGGCTATGGCTACACCTTC. As protein: CASSYWAQGYGYTF.

The rearrangement uses TRBV28 and TRBJ2-3; D is perhaps TRBD2 (5 bases). The length of the CDR3 is 18 residues. Trimming removed 4 bases from V and 2 bases from J, with 22 bases in between. The germline V gene has CDR1 MDHEN and CDR2 SYDVKM. The CDR3 DNA sequence: TGTGCCAGCAGTTCGGGAATAGCTGGTTTATCTTTCACAGATACGCAGTATTTT. This gives the protein CASSSGIAGLSFTDTQYF.

V usage is TRBV30 and J usage is TRBJ1-6; D not certain. This CDR3 contains 15 residues. The V gene lost 1 base and the J gene lost 7 bases, with 14 bases spanning the gap. Germline V gene sequence: CDR1 GTSNPN, CDR2 SVGIG (reference sequence). CDR3 sequence reads: CAWSAGRPPNSPLHF. CDR3 DNA: TGTGCCTGGAGTGCTGGGCGTCCTCCGAATTCACCCCTCCACTTT.

The J gene is TRBJ2-7, the V gene TRBV19; 8 positions match TRBD1. The ends lost 6 bases at V and 2 bases at J; junction bases unmatched: 9. The germline CDR1 and CDR2 sequences are LNHDA and SQIVND (reference sequence). This CDR3 has 15 amino acids. This CDR3 reads CASRDRAGRAYEQYF. The CDR3 DNA reads TGTGCCAGTAGGGACAGGGCGGGGAGAGCCTACGAGCAGTACTTC.

The chain joins TRBV28 to TRBJ2-7; tentative D call: TRBD2 (6 bases). This CDR3 is built from 11 residues. Germline-derived CDR1 and CDR2 are MDHEN and SYDVKM. The DNA of the CDR3 is TGTGTTTCGGGAGAGGGCGCCGAGCAGTACTTC. Translated, it gives CVSGEGAEQYF.

This rearrangement joins TRBV7-2 to TRBJ2-1, with D unresolved. CDR1 is SGHTA, CDR2 FQGNSA, per germline. The CDR3 is 10 amino acids. The V gene lost 6 bases and the J gene lost 7 bases, with 4 bases spanning the gap. The CDR3 here is CASRLNEQFF. The CDR3 DNA is TGTGCCAGCAGACTAAATGAGCAGTTCTTC.

To note about this clone: Compared with germline, one end of the junction differs, possibly owing to a read error. Additional DNA sequences in this sample encode the identical CDR3. The CDR3 bases are TGTGCCAGCAGCTTGGCAGCGGGGTATAGCAATCAGCCCCAACATTTT. Its protein is CASSLAAGYSNQPQHF. The V call is TRBV5-5, the J call TRBJ1-5, with D hard to call. Looked up from germline, CDR1 is SGHKS and CDR2 is YYEKEE (reference sequence). The CDR3 spans 16 residues.

The J gene is TRBJ1-5, the V gene TRBV5-5; D uncertain. Germline values: CDR1 SGHKS, CDR2 YYEKEE (reference sequence). This CDR3 region has 14 residues. The V and J ends lost 2 bases and 1 base respectively, with 7 bases between them. CDR3 in DNA: TGTGCCAGCAGCTTAAGACACAGCAATCAGCCCCAGCATTTT. Translating it yields CASSLRHSNQPQHF.

The chain joins TRBV18 to TRBJ2-3, with 12 bases fitting TRBD1. The CDR3 runs 20 residues. V lost 1 base, J lost 5 bases, and 16 bases stayed unmatched. Germline V lookup: CDR1 KGHSH, CDR2 LQKENI. This CDR3 is CASSPRGQGALAQVRDTQYF. In nucleotides, the CDR3 is TGTGCCAGCTCACCACGGGGACAGGGGGCTCTGGCTCAGGTGAGAGATACGCAGTATTTT. The whole variable domain, remainder taken from reference TRBV18 and TRBJ2-3, is NAGVMQNPRHLVRRRGQEARLRCSPMKGHSHVYWYRQLPEEGLKFMVYLQKENIIDESGMPKERFSAEFPKEGPSILRIQQVVRGDSAAYFCASSPRGQGALAQVRDTQYFGPGTRLTVL.

The chain joins TRBV2 to TRBJ2-1, with 7 bases that match TRBD1. The CDR3 spans 14 residues. The V gene's germline CDR1 is SNHLY and CDR2 FYNNEI. The V gene end was trimmed by 4 bases and the J gene end by 8 bases; junction bases not matched to a gene: 8. The DNA for the CDR3 is TGTGCCAGCAGTGGACAGGGATGGTACGATGAGCAGTTCTTC. Its translation is CASSGQGWYDEQFF.

This chain joins TRBV9 and TRBJ1-5; D not resolved. V dropped 0 bases and J dropped 3 bases, with 7 bases sitting between them. CDR1 is SGDLS and CDR2 is YYNGEE in the germline V gene. This CDR3 has 14 amino acids. The CDR3 DNA reads as TGTGCCAGCAGCGTAGGGAGGGACAATCAGCCCCAGCATTTT. The encoded protein is CASSVGRDNQPQHF.

V usage is TRBV6-5 and J usage is TRBJ2-7; 7 bases are a match to TRBD2. The CDR3 runs 14 residues. Looked up from germline, CDR1 is MNHEY and CDR2 is SVGAGI. Germline trimming cut 5 bases from V and 3 bases from J; bases unmatched to any gene: 7. The DNA for the CDR3 is TGTGCCAGCAGTGCATGGACTAGAAACTACGAGCAGTACTTC. It encodes CASSAWTRNYEQYF.

The CDR3 reads CASSIEFGLGGYTF. CDR3 bases: TGTGCCAGTAGTATAGAGTTCGGGTTAGGCGGCTACACCTTC. J is TRBJ1-2 and V is TRBV19; D is ambiguous. Trimming pared 0 bases from V and 8 bases from J, leaving 13 bases between. The CDR3 is 14 residues long. The germline V gene has CDR1 LNHDA and CDR2 SQIVND (reference sequence).

For the CDR3, the DNA is TGCGCCAGCAGCCCCGGGGGGGGGATCTCCTACGAGCAGTACTTC. Translation: CASSPGGGISYEQYF. This chain connects TRBV5-1 to TRBJ2-5; 8 nucleotides align to TRBD2. The J call is doubtful: the DNA matches TRBJ2-7 better. The CDR3 length is 15 residues. Germline loops: CDR1 SGHRS, CDR2 YFSETQ.